The rows below give T cell receptor beta chains drawn from one sample of a study of CD8+CD57+ T cells in acquired aplastic anemia. MiXCR, run by TCRdb on the reads, gives a single entry per CDR3 protein. The profile shows more than 250,000 distinct CDR3 sequences, approximately 86% of them singletons. Sequenced input: sorted CD4+, CD8+, or CD8+CD57+ T cells (not recorded which) from PBMCs. These receptors were obtained from a human donor with aplastic anemia. Both conserved end residues are part of each CDR3. The D gene is left open where the match is weak. Clone size appears in some rows only: once, few, many, or a class for an expanded clone.

TGTGCCAGCAGCTTTCAAAGAAGCGGGGGGTTTTTCAATGAGCGGTTCTTC	CASSFQRSGGFFNERFF	TRBD2	-	TRBV7-9	TRBJ2-1
TGTGCCAGCAGCTTAGCGGGTAGTTACGGGACGAACGTCCTGACTTTC	CASSLAGSYGTNVLTF	-	-	TRBV7-8	TRBJ2-6
TGTGCCAGTAGTTTAGCTAGAGGTCCCTACAATGAGTATTTC	CASSLARGPYNEYF	-	few	TRBV19	TRBJ2-3
TGTGCCAGCAGCGCCACTAGCGGGGGGGGCAACGAGCAGCAGTTCTTC	CASSATSGGGNEQQFF	TRBD2	once	TRBV7-9	TRBJ2-1
TGTGCCAGCAGCTCCCAGCAGGGGGCCGATACGCAGTATTTT	CASSSQQGADTQYF	TRBD1	-	TRBV11-2	TRBJ2-3
TGTGCCACCAGCAGAGAGGCAGGGACCTATACGCAGTACTTC	CATSREAGTYTQYF	-	-	TRBV15	TRBJ2-7
TGCGCCAGCGGGAGCAGGGGCCTCAGGGGCAATCAGCCCCAGCATTTT	CASGSRGLRGNQPQHF	-	-	TRBV10-2	TRBJ1-5
TGTGCCAGCAGCTTGAATCTGACAGGCGACTATGGCTACACCTTC	CASSLNLTGDYGYTF	-	-	TRBV11-3	TRBJ1-2
-	CASSLVTGELFFGQFF	-	-	TRBV7-9	TRBJ2-1
TGTGCCAGCAGCTTGGTGGGGACAGGGGAGAATGGGGCCAACGTCCTGACTTTC	CASSLVGTGENGANVLTF	TRBD1	many	TRBV5-5	TRBJ2-6
TGTGCCAGCAGCTTCAGGGGGCAGGGGGAAAAGCTGTTGTTT	CASSFRGQGEKLLF	TRBD1	-	TRBV7-3	TRBJ1-4
TGTGCTAGTGGTCCACCGGACAGGGGCACTGAAGCTTTCTTT	CASGPPDRGTEAFF	TRBD1	-	TRBV12-5	TRBJ1-1
TGTGCCAGCAGCGTAGACAGGAACAATGAGCAGTTCTTC	CASSVDRNNEQFF	-	-	TRBV9	TRBJ2-1
TGTGCCACCAGCAGAGAGGGACAGGGGGATTCACCCCTCCACTTT	CATSREGQGDSPLHF	TRBD1	-	TRBV15	TRBJ1-6
TGTGCCACCATCAGAGCGGGAGGTCCGGAGACGCAGTACTTC	CATIRAGGPETQYF	TRBD2	-	TRBV15	TRBJ2-7
TGTGCCAGCAGCTTGGGGTCAGGGACCCGTGAAGCTTTCTTT	CASSLGSGTREAFF	-	-	TRBV11-3	TRBJ1-1
TGTGCCATCAGTTACTCACCTAGCGGGACCCACAATGAGCAGCTCTTC	CAISYSPSGTHNEQLF	TRBD2	-	TRBV10-3	TRBJ2-1
TGTGCCAGCGGGTTAGGGGGAGGACCTGCTCCGCAGTTT	CASGLGGGPAPQF	-	-	TRBV7-8	TRBJ2-3
TGTGCCAGCAGTCCGACAGGGTATAATTCACCCCTCCACTTT	CASSPTGYNSPLHF	TRBD1	-	TRBV7-8	TRBJ1-6
TGTGCCACCAGCACCGGGTCAAGCGGAGTGACCCAGTACTTC	CATSTGSSGVTQYF	-	-	TRBV7-3	TRBJ2-5
TGTGCCAGCAGCGCCCTTTCGGACGGGGTCTCTGGGGCCAACGTCCTGACTTTC	CASSALSDGVSGANVLTF	-	once	TRBV7-9	TRBJ2-6
TGTGCCATCGGTTCAGTTGGGGGGTATGGCTACACCTTC	CAIGSVGGYGYTF	-	-	TRBV10-3	TRBJ1-2
TGTGCCAGCAGCTCGGACAGGGAGCATTCGACCCTGTACTTC	CASSSDREHSTLYF	TRBD1	-	TRBV7-6	TRBJ2-5